This section outlines one T cell receptor beta chain sequence together with its context. Its antigen is currently unknown. The sequence runs out 3 residues before the end of the CDR3; the remainder is reconstructed from the germline J gene. This entry is derived from a study of T cells in women clearing cervical HPV infection. Method: immunoSEQ multiplex PCR; TCRdb's copy keeps in-frame clones and lacks some. Its listing shows more than 20,000 clones. CDR1 is SGHAT and CDR2 is FQNNGV in the germline V gene. This CDR3 region has 12 residues. Trimming removed 5 bases at V and 7 bases at J, with 11 bases between. Points from the study as a whole: TRBV6-7 abundance was lower in cases than controls (roughly 0.11% versus 0.16%). CIN3+ cases had significantly higher TCR richness than controls; evenness did not differ.

This clonotype was obtained from a woman aged 18-70 years with a cervical HPV16 infection that either progressed to CIN3+ or cleared (not recorded which). The sequencing input was blood buffy coat. V usage is TRBV11-2 and J usage is TRBJ1-1; possibly TRBD1 for D (6 bases). This chain's CDR3 is CASSVQGFEAFF. The DNA read from the CDR3 is TGTGCCAGCAGCGTACAGGGCTTTGAA.